This entry lists 13 T cell receptor beta chains sequenced from one sample in a study of T cell changes during pregnancy in multiple sclerosis. The data were produced by immunoSEQ multiplex PCR, yet TCRdb's version contains in-frame clones alone and is incomplete. Of tens of thousands of clones listed, 80% to 95% were seen once; the top ten hold 2.5% to 3.5%. Sequencing used CD8+ T cells from peripheral blood mononuclear cells, obtained in the second trimester of pregnancy. Every receptor here comes from a female donor with multiple sclerosis, enrolled in a pregnancy study.

The CDR3 sequence: CASSLIGGNGNTGELFF. The CDR3 DNA follows: TGTGCCAGCAGCTTAATCGGCGGGAACGGGAACACCGGGGAGCTGTTTTTT. The chain links TRBV7-3 to TRBJ2-2; D is perhaps TRBD2 (6 bases). Germline CDR1 reads SGHTA; CDR2 reads FQGTGA. Trimming shortened V by 1 base and J by 1 base, and 13 bases separated the two germline ends. CDR3 length: 17 amino acids.

V gene TRBV21-1 combines with J gene TRBJ2-5; the DNA was not compared with TRBD2, the D call given in the table. TRBV21-1 is recorded as a pseudogene. The CDR3 is made up of 18 amino acids. This chain's CDR3 is CASSDAHPGVAGLETQYF. As DNA, the CDR3 is TGTGCCAGCAGCGACGCACACCCAGGGGTAGCGGGATTAGAGACCCAGTACTTC.

The chain recombines TRBV13 with TRBJ2-7, with 12 bases lining up with TRBD2. CDR1 is PRHDT, CDR2 FYEKMQ, per germline (reference sequence). The CDR3 spans 16 residues. V lost 4 bases, J lost 2 bases, and 6 bases stayed unmatched. The CDR3 DNA reads as TGTGCCAGCAGCTCAATCTCTAGCGGGAGGGCCTACGAGCAGTACTTC. Translated, it gives CASSSISSGRAYEQYF.

CDR3 sequence (DNA): TGTGCCAGCAGCTTGGAAAGTAGTCTCCATGAGCAGTTCTTC. Translated, it gives CASSLESSLHEQFF. V is TRBV5-4 and J is TRBJ2-1, with D uncertain. Trimming took 0 bases from V and 8 from J, leaving 12 bases between them. Germline-derived CDR1 and CDR2 are SGHNT and YYREEE (reference sequence). The CDR3 is 14 residues long.

V and J are TRBV27 and TRBJ2-7; 7 bases are a match to TRBD1. Unmatched junction bases numbered 5, after V lost 5 bases and J lost 7 bases. Germline V CDR1 and CDR2: MNHEY, SMNVEV (reference sequence). There are 12 residues in the CDR3. The CDR3 DNA is TGTGCCAGCAGTACAACAGGGGCTGAGCAGTACTTC. Its protein is CASSTTGAEQYF.

This chain connects TRBV19 to TRBJ2-7, with 7 bases matching TRBD1. The CDR3 covers 13 residues. V lost 4 bases, J lost 2 bases, and 2 bases stayed unmatched. Germline CDR1 is LNHDA and CDR2 is SQIVND (reference sequence). The CDR3 coding sequence is TGTGCCAGTAGTACCGACAGGGCCTACGAGCAGTACTTC. It is translated as CASSTDRAYEQYF.

V gene TRBV27 combines with J gene TRBJ2-1, with TRBD2 matching 8 bases. There are 13 residues in the CDR3. The germline V gene encodes CDR1 MNHEY and CDR2 SMNVEV (reference sequence). Trimming removed 4 bases from V and 12 bases from J; junction bases left unmatched: 8. CDR3: CASSSLERERQFF. The CDR3 nucleotides read TGTGCCAGCAGTTCCCTCGAGCGGGAGAGGCAGTTCTTC.

The chain couples TRBV28 to TRBJ2-3; no clear D gene. Trimming removed 5 bases at V and 3 bases at J, with 6 bases between. There are 12 residues in the CDR3. CDR1 MDHEN and CDR2 SYDVKM come from the germline V gene. The CDR3 DNA reads as TGTGCCAGCAGTCCCCGGACAGATACGCAGTATTTT. Translated, it gives CASSPRTDTQYF.

The chain carries TRBV19 and TRBJ2-1; 7 nucleotides align to TRBD2. Germline V gene sequence: CDR1 LNHDA, CDR2 SQIVND (reference sequence). The V gene end was trimmed by 10 bases and the J gene end by 2 bases; junction bases not matched to a gene: 11. This CDR3 spans 15 amino acids. The CDR3 region has the DNA TGTGCCACCACCGAGACGGGAGGTCCCTACAATGAGCAGTTCTTC. The encoded protein is CATTETGGPYNEQFF. Full variable domain (missing parts from reference TRBV19 and TRBJ2-1): DGGITQSPKYLFRKEGQNVTLSCEQNLNHDAMYWYRQDPGQGLRLIYYSQIVNDFQKGDIAEGYSVSREKKESFPLTVTSAQKNPTAFYLCATTETGGPYNEQFFGPGTRLTVL.

For the CDR3, the DNA is TGTGCCAGCAAATCAGGGAGGAGACAGTACTACGAGCAGTACTTC. Translation gives CASKSGRRQYYEQYF. The rearrangement joins TRBV28 to TRBJ2-7; tentatively, D is TRBD2 (6 bases). Trimming pared 7 bases from V and 3 bases from J, leaving 19 bases between. Germline V gives CDR1 MDHEN, CDR2 SYDVKM. There are 15 residues in the CDR3.

V and J are TRBV2 and TRBJ2-1, with D tentatively TRBD2 (5 bases). This CDR3 region has 12 residues. V was trimmed by 1 base and J by 10 bases, leaving 8 bases between them. The germline V gene encodes CDR1 SNHLY and CDR2 FYNNEI. The chain's CDR3 is CASSEEADEQFF. As DNA, the CDR3 is TGTGCCAGCAGTGAAGAAGCGGACGAGCAGTTCTTC.

This chain connects TRBV6-5 to TRBJ2-5; a weak D match, TRBD2 (6 bases). The CDR3 is made up of 13 amino acids. Germline CDR1 is MNHEY and CDR2 is SVGAGI. Trimming shortened V by 4 bases and J by 5 bases, and 11 bases separated the two germline ends. The CDR3 is CASSWGVQETQYF. The CDR3 nucleotides are TGTGCCAGCAGTTGGGGGGTCCAGGAGACCCAGTACTTC.

V usage is TRBV5-1 and J usage is TRBJ2-7; 7 bases map to TRBD2. The CDR3 extends over 12 amino acids. Trimming took 7 bases from V and 5 from J; bases not matched to a gene: 6. Germline V lookup: CDR1 SGHRS, CDR2 YFSETQ. CDR3 bases: TGCGCCAGCGCAGGGAGGGTTGACGAGCAGTACTTC. Its translation: CASAGRVDEQYF.